Sequencing of this T cell receptor beta chain was carried out in a study of T cell repertoires and HLA-DP antigens. Germline values: CDR1 SEHNR, CDR2 FQNEAQ (reference sequence). V was shortened by 0 bases and J by 8 bases, with 14 bases between the two germline ends. CDR3 length: 15 amino acids. The data were produced by immunoSEQ multiplex PCR, yet TCRdb's version contains in-frame clones alone and is incomplete. The data hold approximately 90,000 clones, with 86% observed a single time. Purity of the untouched CD4+ T cells was 95% to 98%. A word on this clone: The antigen is unknown.

The source material was CD4+ T cells from PBMCs. This clonotype was sampled from a man aged 50 or older in good health and CMV-seronegative. The chain links TRBV7-9 to TRBJ2-1; D gene uncertain. The CDR3 bases are TGTGCCAGCAGCTTAGCGCAGGTCGGGTTTTATGAGCAGTTCTTC. It codes for CASSLAQVGFYEQFF.